This TCR beta chain is drawn from a study of cytomegalovirus exposure and HLA in healthy donors. Findings of the study overall: The study labeled 150 to 200 TCR beta chains cytomegalovirus-associated. In all likelihood, a cluster of highly shared sequence variants was a sequencing artifact. TCR sequences were mostly rare, though some public TCRs occurred in many donors. Productive rates of about 90% or about 30% were seen for most TCR beta V segments in an earlier analysis.

As to this clone: No antigen is known for it.

PCR used 60 Vbeta primers and 13 Jbeta primers. Assay used: immunoSEQ multiplex PCR; TCRdb lists only in-frame clones, some missing. The table includes about 67,000 clones, approximately 67% detected once. Material for sequencing was PBMCs. This clonotype was sampled from a woman aged 25 to 39 in good health and CMV-seronegative.

The CDR3 nucleotides are TGTGCCAGCAGCTTAGTTACAGGGGTTTTTGAAAAACTGTTTTTT. It codes for CASSLVTGVFEKLFF. The chain has TRBV7-9 and TRBJ1-4, with 7 bases matching TRBD1. The germline V gene encodes CDR1 SEHNR and CDR2 FQNEAQ (reference sequence). The CDR3 is 15 amino acids. J lost 7 bases, V lost 1 base, and 6 bases had no gene match.